This TCR beta chain stems from a study of cytomegalovirus exposure and HLA in healthy donors (dated by TCRdb to 2016 to 2017). The study in broad terms: In an earlier analysis of fewer than 750 of the donors, 250 to 350 Gb of sequence data and some 100 million unique TCR beta sequences from about 190 million T cells were reported. Approximately 330 gigabases of sequencing data and around 85 million unique TCR sequences made up an early release that covered some 640 HLA-typed donors. Of the approximately 400 genotyped donors, 81% fell in the genetic ancestry cluster associated with self-reported Caucasian donors. The study aimed to test whether cataloging public T cell receptors could reveal signatures of past pathogen exposure. The T cell repertoires of under 700 subjects were profiled by immunosequencing and related to cytomegalovirus serostatus. Besides the first cohort of roughly 700 subjects, a separate validation cohort made up of 120 different subjects was used. To predict cytomegalovirus infection status, the study combined high-throughput TCR immunosequencing, statistical association of individual TCRs with disease status, and machine learning. In a later analysis, previously published TCR beta repertoires from hundreds of donors were re-analyzed and high-resolution HLA genotyping was added so that TCR occurrence patterns could be studied. Rather than drawing on any new phenotypic data, the later analysis identified candidate immune exposures from TCR beta sequences and the way those sequences occurred across donors. In an earlier analysis of roughly 540 of the donors, high-throughput TCR beta sequencing was used to judge whether each TCR beta V gene segment behaved as functional or pseudogenic. Donor age, sex, ethnicity and CMV serostatus were compiled together with the repertoire data. Genome-wide SNP genotypes for about 65% of the roughly 700 donors were used in a later genetic analysis, which treated that subset as a discovery cohort. Every discovery cohort repertoire had been produced on one sequencing platform. Both class I and class II loci were covered by HLA typing, at four-digit resolution. The number of donors typed differed by locus, with 629-630 for A, B, C, DRB1 and DQB1, about 500 for DQA1, approximately 580 for DPA1, and 400 to 490 for DPB1. Because of strong linkage in the cohort, roughly five DR-DQ haplotypes were treated as single units for association and clustering. On average, around 200,000 unique TCR beta nucleotide sequences were sequenced per donor among a few hundred genotyped donors of the cohort, with roughly 19% of those sequences being non-productive.

In total, 500 to 700 healthy bone marrow donors made up the cohort. At the time of sampling, every cohort member was nominally healthy, though immune exposures that went unrecorded were likely present. The donor was CMV seropositive and belonged to the group of more than 250 seropositive cohort members. Every donor gave a peripheral blood sample, and the peripheral blood mononuclear cells from that sample were used for TCR beta sequencing. The Qiagen DNeasy Blood Extraction Kit was used to extract genomic DNA from the blood cell samples. The CDR3 spans 14 residues, from the cysteine through the phenylalanine. Only CDR3 DNA is held: 42 bases, read in frame from base 1. V is pruned by 4 bases and J by 6 bases, leaving 7 bases of the junction without a gene match. Taken from the germline V gene (reference sequence), the CDR1 and CDR2 loops are MNHEY and SMNVEV. Worth noting for this clone: What antigen it recognizes has not been identified. One base away there is no much larger clone; base qualities are not given.

General findings and caveats noted by the study authors: Most TCR sequences were seen in very few donors, while some public TCRs were found in many individuals. According to a later analysis, parvovirus B19, influenza, CMV and Epstein-Barr virus appeared linked to several top co-occurrence clusters. A few of the identified cytomegalovirus-associated TCR beta chains were confirmed in vitro to be specific for cytomegalovirus antigens. The only immune exposure information available for the cohort was CMV serostatus. According to a later analysis, most CMV-associated TCR beta chains appeared to be HLA-restricted, and the HLA associations seemed to be driven largely by CMV exposure. Some IMGT-functional V segments, including TRBV6-2 and TRBV6-3, could not be distinguished by the 87-base-pair reads and were therefore excluded. A cluster of highly shared sequence variants was judged likely to be a technical artifact of the sequencing pipeline. In a later analysis, the rate of TCR association differed among HLA loci, with DRB1 alleles having the most associated TCRs and HLA-C alleles having the fewest. In a later analysis, over 15,000 TCR beta sequences were associated with specific HLA alleles at a false discovery rate of 0.05. In both the original and validation cohorts, the classifier was reported to diagnose cytomegalovirus status with high specificity and sensitivity. Compared with equally common non-associated chains, HLA-associated TCR beta chains in a later analysis were more clonally expanded and had lower generation probabilities. Linkage disequilibrium might explain the correlated functional status among segregating V segments, but an unknown experimental factor could not be excluded. An association between a missense DCLRE1C variant and V-gene and J-gene trimming of TCR beta chains was found in a later genetic analysis and replicated in an independent cohort. Because HLA typing was unavailable for some donors at each locus, only the typed subset was used in association tests. Roughly uniform sequencing depth across donors was assumed in presence/absence analyses, although this assumption may not hold. Because counts were too low, roughly 18 rarely observed V segments, including chromosome 9 orphons, were left out of the earlier analysis of 500 to 650 of the donors. Strong co-occurrence of HLA alleles, especially DR and DQ, made assigning TCR associations to individual alleles difficult. A further reported finding was that TCR beta sequences accurately predicted the HLA-A and HLA-B alleles for most subjects in the first cohort. The cohort was sequenced for TCR beta chains only, and without alpha or paired-chain data the features that could be detected were limited. According to the authors, the approach could potentially be generalized to other disease states and immunological phenotypes. An earlier analysis of 587 of the donors showed that most TCR beta V segments appeared in productive rearrangements either about 87% or about 30% of the time, which broadly matched IMGT annotations. A later genetic analysis reported fewer N-insertions in productive TCRs among donors in an Asian-associated ancestry cluster than the roughly 670-donor mean. In the study, approximately 150 TCR beta chains were listed as associated with cytomegalovirus.

Library creation used the immunoSEQ multiplex PCR assay. The multiplex PCR relied on a mix of 60 forward primers for TCR Vbeta segments and 13 reverse primers for TCR Jbeta segments. A multiplex PCR assay on genomic DNA amplified the CDR3 region of rearranged TCR beta genes. Amplified TCR beta libraries were sequenced as 87-base-pair reads on the Illumina HiSeq System. On the authors' methods: A later analysis tallied some 79 million unique TCR beta chains across the 666 repertoires, and some 12 million of those chains were shared by two or more donors. To remove PCR and sequencing errors, raw reads were error-corrected and collapsed into unique sequences using a nearest-neighbor algorithm that merged closely related sequences. V, D and J gene segments were assigned by aligning CDR3 sequences to IMGT reference sequences. For a sequence to be retained, a match of at least six nucleotides to both a V gene segment and a J gene segment was required. A rearrangement was called productive if the CDR3 had no stop codons and remained in frame with V and J, and every other rearrangement was called non-productive. Following IMGT convention, CDR3 was defined as the stretch from the second conserved V-encoded cysteine to the conserved J-encoded phenylalanine. Sequences without an unambiguous match to a single V gene segment were excluded from the earlier analysis of about 600 of the donors. In an earlier analysis of several hundred of the donors, a V segment was called functional when productive rearrangements were above 56.7%, and segregating when the standard deviation between donors exceeded 5%. A statistical classification framework was built to diagnose cytomegalovirus status from the catalog of TCR beta chain sequences. V and J gene assignment, in a later analysis, came from comparing TCR nucleotide sequences with IMGT/GENE-DB human TR gene sequences. In a later analysis, CDR3 sequences and most-parsimonious VDJ recombination scenarios were assigned using the TCRdist pipeline. In a later analysis, each TCR beta chain was defined by its CDR3 amino acid sequence together with its V-gene family, and reads without a unique V-gene family were excluded. As a way to deal with suspected cross-contamination and a sequencing artifact, a later analysis dropped 450 to 700 nucleotide sequences that were highly shared and had low generation probability. A later analysis calculated a clonal expansion index for each public chain from normalized within-repertoire ranks of inferred template counts. In a later analysis, generation probabilities were computed with a VDJ recombination model fitted to out-of-frame rearrangements, and the resulting probabilities were checked against IGoR. In a later analysis, hypergeometric tests were used to score TCR-TCR, TCR-HLA and TCR-CMV co-occurrence, with a repertoire-size bias correction applied to TCR pairs. False discovery rates were estimated in a later analysis by permuting HLA or CMV assignments 20 times. In a later analysis, co-occurring TCRs were grouped using DBSCAN, and TCRdist sequence similarity was added for clustering within HLA-allele-positive subsets. Repertoires with fewer than 30,000 or more than 120,000 public chains, plus five repertoires with anomalous nucleotide sharing, were excluded from co-occurrence clustering. Here the immuneACCESS table is served through TCRdb, limited to in-frame sequences with V and J called. Missing clones are a known gap in these copies; in checked studies unresolved V genes cover under half, and the rest lacks a known reason. V and J calls and clone size are given by that table; D and trimming were obtained from the DNA. The sample data list tens of thousands of clones, and roughly 74% of these were observed just once. 6.2% of the sample is in the top ten clones.

This sequence was found in a woman aged 45-65 years in good health and CMV-seropositive. Here the chain combines TRBV27 and TRBJ2-3, with TRBD1 matching 7 junction bases. The sample was PBMCs. The bases are TGTGCCAGCAGTTCTCCGACAGGGAAGGATACGCAGTATTTT. Its protein is CASSSPTGKDTQYF.